Below are 11 T cell receptor beta chains sequenced from a single sample in a study of control samples from healthy donors and cancer patients. Sequenced by immunoSEQ multiplex PCR; TCRdb stores in-frame clones only, minus some. The sample holds about 35,000 clones, roughly 86% seen once. Material: PBMCs. All receptors derive from a woman in her thirties or forties with lung cancer.

The gene calls are TRBV20-1 and TRBJ1-2; D unclear. V was pared by 3 bases and J by 4 bases, with 6 bases between. Germline V lookup: CDR1 DFQATT, CDR2 SNEGSKA (reference sequence). The CDR3 consists of 11 residues. The CDR3 coding sequence is TGCAGTGCTAGCCCCGCCTATGGCTACACCTTC. As protein: CSASPAYGYTF.

The chain carries TRBV21-1 and TRBJ2-7; the table calls TRBD1, which could not be checked here. TRBV21-1 has pseudogene status. This CDR3 contains 10 residues. The CDR3 region has the DNA TGTGCCGGGCCCTCCTACGAGCAGTACTTC. Translating gives CAGPSYEQYF.

CDR3 DNA sequence: TGTGCCAGCAGGACTTTTGGAACGAACACCGGGGAGCTGTTTTTT. It translates to CASRTFGTNTGELFF. This chain links TRBV3-1 (or the pseudogene TRBV3-2) with TRBJ2-2, with D hard to call. The V end was cut by 6 bases, the J end by 0 bases, with 11 bases between. The CDR3 is made up of 15 amino acids. Germline CDR1 LGHDT, CDR2 YNNKEL (reference sequence).

The chain couples TRBV27 to TRBJ1-2; D unresolved. The germline gives CDR1 MNHEY, CDR2 SMNVEV (reference sequence). The CDR3 contains 13 residues. Between the trimmed V and J ends, which lost 4 bases and 6 bases, there was a span of 12 bases. The DNA for the CDR3 is TGTGCCAGCAGTTCGTGGGTTCTGGATGGCTACACCTTC. This translates into CASSSWVLDGYTF.

The rearrangement joins TRBV6-2 or TRBV6-3 to TRBJ2-7, with D maybe TRBD1 (5 bases). This CDR3 is built from 13 residues. CDR1 is MNHEY, CDR2 SVGEGT, per germline. Trimming stripped 5 bases from V and 0 bases from J, with 8 bases between. The CDR3 protein is CASSRQSSYEQYF. CDR3 DNA: TGTGCCAGCAGTAGACAGAGCTCCTACGAGCAGTACTTC.

This clone came up once. This rearrangement joins TRBV6-5 to TRBJ2-1; the match to TRBD1 covers 7 bases. J was trimmed by 8 bases and V by 7 bases; bases with no gene match: 11. The CDR3 contains 14 residues. Germline values: CDR1 MNHEY, CDR2 SVGAGI. The CDR3 is CASTTRIGGYEQFF. As DNA, the CDR3 is TGTGCCAGCACCACCCGGATAGGGGGCTATGAGCAGTTCTTC.

The V call is TRBV9, the J call TRBJ2-1; 11 nucleotides agree with TRBD2. V shed 0 bases and J 8 bases; nucleotides not matched to a gene: 4. The V gene's germline CDR1 is SGDLS and CDR2 YYNGEE. The CDR3 runs 15 residues. CDR3 residues: CASSVGVGLADEQFF. CDR3 nucleotides: TGTGCCAGCAGCGTAGGGGTGGGACTAGCGGATGAGCAGTTCTTC.

V usage is TRBV4-3 and J usage is TRBJ1-1, with a possible D match to TRBD1 (6 bases). Trimming stripped 3 bases from V and 6 bases from J, with 8 bases between. Germline V gene sequence: CDR1 LGHNA, CDR2 YSLEER. This CDR3 is built from 12 residues. In nucleotides, the CDR3 is TGCGCCAGCAGCCACGGACAGTCTGAAGCTTTCTTT. This gives the protein CASSHGQSEAFF.

The chain uses TRBV18 and TRBJ2-1; D is possibly TRBD1 (5 bases). Trimming pared 3 bases from V and 1 base from J, leaving 7 bases between. The germline V gene has CDR1 KGHSH and CDR2 LQKENI. The CDR3 extends over 14 amino acids. The CDR3 sequence is CASSPQGSYNEQFF. The DNA of the CDR3 is TGTGCCAGCTCACCCCAGGGATCCTACAATGAGCAGTTCTTC.

The chain recombines TRBV18 with TRBJ2-5, with TRBD1 as a possible D gene (5 bases). V was shortened by 2 bases and J by 5 bases, with 9 bases between the two germline ends. This CDR3 is built from 13 residues. Per the germline V gene, CDR1 is KGHSH and CDR2 is LQKENI. CDR3 protein: CASSPSGAETQYF. The DNA for the CDR3 is TGTGCCAGCTCACCATCTGGGGCGGAGACCCAGTACTTC.

V is TRBV5-4 and J is TRBJ1-6; D remains ambiguous. This CDR3 is 15 amino acids long. Germline assignment: CDR1 SGHNT and CDR2 YYREEE (reference sequence). V dropped 5 bases and J dropped 4 bases, with 13 bases sitting between them. CDR3 loop: CASSRTTDYNSPLHF. CDR3 DNA sequence: TGTGCCAGCAGTCGAACGACGGATTATAATTCACCCCTCCACTTT.